These T cell receptor beta chains were read from a single sample in a study of early T cells in non-severe SARS-CoV-2 infection. TCRdb reanalysed the 5' RACE reads using MiXCR and keeps one entry per CDR3 protein. The sample lists tens of thousands of distinct CDR3 sequences; more than 9.5% were seen once. Sequencing used whole blood, obtained at baseline. These receptors were taken from an adult who was a healthcare worker with PCR-confirmed SARS-CoV-2 infection or an uninfected control (not recorded which). The CDR3 runs from the conserved cysteine through the conserved F or W. The D gene is left open where the match is weak.

>.|TRBV6-1|TRBJ1-5
CASSEAGGSNQPQHF
>.|TRBV6-1|TRBJ2-1
CASGRQKHSSYNEQFF
>.|TRBV11-3|TRBJ2-7
CASSLDSNAYEQYF
>.|TRBV6-6|TRBJ2-2
CASGELFF
>TRBD2|TRBV25-1|TRBJ2-1
CASSDRGSSYNEQFF
>TRBD1|TRBV5-1|TRBJ2-3
CASSNGQVGTDTQYF
>TRBD1|TRBV27|TRBJ2-3
CASRDRGGTDTQYF
>TRBD2|TRBV20-1|TRBJ2-3
CSAPGTSGNDGTDTQYF
>TRBD2|TRBV11-2|TRBJ2-3
CASRLAGDTQYF
>TRBD2|TRBV6-6|TRBJ2-7
CASTGGVGAEQYF
>TRBD1|TRBV11-2|TRBJ1-4
CASSQTGAREKLFF
>.|TRBV2|TRBJ2-5
CASSESQYQETQYF
>.|TRBV4-1|TRBJ2-1
CASSLLPKSGEQFF
>.|TRBV5-4|TRBJ2-1
CASSLGLFSYNEQFF
>.|TRBV7-2|TRBJ1-6
CASSPVAKSPLHF
>TRBD2|TRBV4-2|TRBJ2-1
CASSQAALAGFDEQFF
>.|TRBV20-1|TRBJ1-3
CSARDPLSSGNTIYF
>TRBD2|TRBV27|TRBJ2-7
CASKRLAGGSYEQYF
>.|TRBV14|TRBJ2-5
CASSQNLETQYF
>.|TRBV28|TRBJ1-2
CASSSLQAGYTF
>.|TRBV19|TRBJ2-3
CASSKGFSTDTQYF
>.|TRBV6-2/TRBV6-3|TRBJ2-7
CASSFRALEQYF
>TRBD1|TRBV29-1|TRBJ2-2
CSAAGGDSGELFF
>TRBD2|TRBV20-1|TRBJ2-5
CSAKRGGETQYF
>.|TRBV24-1|TRBJ2-3
CATSDPGEITDTQYF
>.|TRBV5-4|TRBJ2-1
CASSLVTSGGEQFF
>.|TRBV18|TRBJ2-7
CASSPQGFSYEQYF
>.|TRBV6-6|TRBJ2-7
CASSRDKNYEQYF
>.|TRBV20-1|TRBJ2-1
CSARDLWLAEEQFF
>.|TRBV21-1|TRBJ1-1
CASSEGQVLGTEAFF
>.|TRBV19|TRBJ2-3
CASSTPGATDTQYF
>.|TRBV20-1|TRBJ1-1
CSASLPDTEAFF
>TRBD2|TRBV7-2|TRBJ2-1
CASSLGREGSINEQFF
>.|TRBV30|TRBJ2-1
CAWSGERDEQFF
>TRBD2|TRBV7-9|TRBJ2-1
CASRLSGLAGAGNEQFF
>TRBD2|TRBV10-3|TRBJ2-7
CAITIDLAGAKEQYF
>TRBD2|TRBV27|TRBJ2-5
CASSPLGTSGETQYF
>.|TRBV20-1|TRBJ2-3
CSAPFYPDTQYF
>.|TRBV11-1|TRBJ2-7
CASSLAVVSSEQYF
>TRBD2|TRBV20-1|TRBJ2-3
CSAPRTSGGALDTQYF
>.|TRBV5-1|TRBJ1-2
CASSLDGPNGYTF
>.|TRBV24-1|TRBJ2-3
CATSDFLETSTDTQYF
>TRBD1|TRBV13|TRBJ2-2
CASSSGQGAWELFF
>.|TRBV11-2|TRBJ2-7
CASSPFYDEQYF
>.|TRBV6-1|TRBJ1-4
CASMGKKKLFF
>.|TRBV20-1|TRBJ2-3
CSAPHQGGAKGDTQYF
>.|TRBV3-1|TRBJ1-1
CASSRREVTEAFF
>TRBD2|TRBV5-1|TRBJ2-5
CASRRAGGRETQYF
>.|TRBV18|TRBJ2-7
CASSPTTDYEQYF
>TRBD1|TRBV7-8|TRBJ2-1
CASSSRLTGKFF
>TRBD2|TRBV2|TRBJ2-7
CASKLAGGSYEQYF
>.|TRBV27|TRBJ2-7
CATTTFQKGYEQYF
>TRBD2|TRBV20-1|TRBJ2-5
CSARGLAPQETQYF
>TRBD2|TRBV25-1|TRBJ2-1
CASSAGLAFDEQFF
>TRBD1|TRBV10-3|TRBJ2-1
CAIWGQGYNEQFF